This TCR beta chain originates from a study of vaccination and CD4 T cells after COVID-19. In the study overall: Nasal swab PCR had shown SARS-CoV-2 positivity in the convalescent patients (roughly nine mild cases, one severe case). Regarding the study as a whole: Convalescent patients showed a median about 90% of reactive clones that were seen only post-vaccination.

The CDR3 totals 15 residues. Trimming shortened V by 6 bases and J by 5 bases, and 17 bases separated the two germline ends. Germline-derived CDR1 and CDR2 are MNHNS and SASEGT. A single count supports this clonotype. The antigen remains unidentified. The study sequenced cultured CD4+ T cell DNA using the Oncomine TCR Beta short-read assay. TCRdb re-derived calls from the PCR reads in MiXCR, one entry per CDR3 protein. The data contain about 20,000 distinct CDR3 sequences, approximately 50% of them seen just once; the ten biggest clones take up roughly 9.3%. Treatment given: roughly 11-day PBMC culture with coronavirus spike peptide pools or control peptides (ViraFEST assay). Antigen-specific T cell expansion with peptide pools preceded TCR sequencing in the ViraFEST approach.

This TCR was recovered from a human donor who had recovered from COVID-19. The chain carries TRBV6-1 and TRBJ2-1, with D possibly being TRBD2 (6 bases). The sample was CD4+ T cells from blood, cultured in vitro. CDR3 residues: CASSPPGLAHNEQFF. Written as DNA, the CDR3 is TGTGCCAGCAGCCCCCCGGGACTCGCCCACAATGAGCAGTTCTTC.